This TCR beta chain is from a study of early T cells in non-severe SARS-CoV-2 infection. Study-wide background: Sequencing of unsorted whole blood was done on bulk RNA, leaving chains unpaired. Study-wide points: VDJdb matching favored anti-spike CD8 responses, missing private and CD4 specificities.

Trimming removed 1 base from V and 4 bases from J, with 13 bases in between. The CDR3 is made up of 15 amino acids. The germline V gene encodes CDR1 LGHDT and CDR2 YNNKEL (reference sequence). This clonotype was detected ten times or more. Antigen: not known. Separate cDNA molecules each had unique molecular identifiers attached to them. A single record per CDR3 protein comes from TCRdb applying MiXCR to the 5' RACE reads. This repertoire shows 50,000 to 60,000 distinct CDR3 sequences, under 8% found once; its top ten account for roughly 5.6%. This sequence was found in an adult who was a healthcare worker with PCR-confirmed SARS-CoV-2 infection or an uninfected control (not recorded which). This sample comprised whole blood, obtained at baseline. The V call is TRBV3-1, the J call TRBJ1-1; unclear D gene. In nucleotides, the CDR3 is TGTGCCAGCAGCCAAGGATTCACGGACGCCACTGAAGCTTTCTTT. The encoded protein is CASSQGFTDATEAFF.